This T cell receptor (beta chain) was recorded in a study of spatial heterogeneity in lung cancer. Overall study results and limits: Follow-up blood showed ubiquitous expanded tumor TCRs less than blood at resection did.

TCR cDNA molecules each had a unique molecular identifier. Using its own MiXCR run on the 5' RACE reads, TCRdb lists one record per CDR3 protein. The data hold about 78,000 distinct CDR3 sequences, with about 8% observed a single time. This clonotype was found many times. Its antigen is still unknown. The CDR3 has 15 residues. Germline-derived CDR1 and CDR2 are SGHRS and YFSETQ. V was trimmed by 0 bases and J by 10 bases, leaving 17 bases between them. Described time point: sample taken at primary tumor resection. The donor population consisted of over 55 patients with untreated, early-stage non-small cell lung cancer. Whole RNA from tumor, nontumor lung or frozen PBMC was sequenced unsorted.

This receptor was taken from a male donor with early-stage non-small cell lung cancer. The source material was PBMCs, sampled at surgery. V is TRBV5-1 and J is TRBJ2-1, with D perhaps matching TRBD2 (6 bases). The CDR3 DNA sequence: TGCGCCAGCAGCTTGGCCCTAGCGCCGAACCGGGAGCAGTTCTTC. Translating gives CASSLALAPNREQFF.